The 9 T cell receptor beta chains below come from one sample, sequenced in a study of blood T cells in healthy people across ages. A sample-barcoded 5' primer and a J-beta primer mix were used in a second PCR of about 7 to 12 cycles. MiXCR, run by TCRdb on the 5' RACE reads, gives a single entry per CDR3 protein. The sample has about 1,600,000 distinct CDR3 sequences, approximately 40% seen once; the top ten hold 7.9%. Sequenced material: blood. These receptors were obtained from a woman aged 18-35 years in good health.

This clonotype has only a few counts. This chain joins TRBV10-3 and TRBJ1-2, with unresolved D. Deletions cut 11 bases from V and 4 bases from J, with 17 bases between. This CDR3 spans 13 amino acids. Per germline, CDR1 ENHRY and CDR2 SYGVKD. CDR3 DNA sequence: TGTGCCGCCCGAGACGACCGAACCTATGGCTACACCTTC. Translating it yields CAARDDRTYGYTF.

In its sample, this clonotype was seen a few times. This sequence joins TRBV6-1 and TRBJ2-7; 11 bases match TRBD2. There are 15 residues in the CDR3. Germline trimming cut 3 bases from V and 2 bases from J; bases unmatched to any gene: 3. Germline CDR1 reads MNHNS; CDR2 reads SASEGT. The DNA for the CDR3 is TGTGCCAGCAGTGAGCCGGGACTAGCGGCCTACGAGCAGTACTTC. Residues: CASSEPGLAAYEQYF.

This clonotype occurred a few times. DNA of the CDR3: TGTGCCAGCAGCCAAGACTCGGCCGGATCCTACGAGCAGTACTTC. This gives the protein CASSQDSAGSYEQYF. The chain has TRBV4-2 and TRBJ2-7; D unresolved. Germline V gene sequence: CDR1 LGHNA, CDR2 YNFKEQ. V dropped 0 bases and J dropped 1 base, with 10 bases sitting between them. This CDR3 comprises 15 residues.

This chain connects TRBV13 to TRBJ2-1; no clear D gene. Germline values: CDR1 PRHDT, CDR2 FYEKMQ (reference sequence). The CDR3 covers 14 residues. Trimming cost V 2 bases and J 9 bases, with 14 bases left between them. CDR3 nucleotide sequence: TGTGCCAGCAGCTTAAGGGTTAGCTATCGTGAGCAGTTCTTC. It translates to CASSLRVSYREQFF.

This chain's CDR3 is CAISVSGELFF. In DNA form, the CDR3 reads TGTGCCATCAGCGTATCCGGGGAGCTGTTTTTT. This chain joins TRBV10-3 and TRBJ2-2; D gene ambiguous. The ends were cut back, 6 bases at V and 6 bases at J, with 5 bases in the middle. The CDR3 is 11 residues long. CDR1 and CDR2 from the germline V gene are ENHRY and SYGVKD.

The rearrangement uses TRBV9 and TRBJ2-6; unclear D gene. The V end was cut by 0 bases, the J end by 0 bases, with 4 bases between. The length of the CDR3 is 15 residues. The germline gives CDR1 SGDLS, CDR2 YYNGEE. The CDR3: CASSVEFSGANVLTF. The CDR3 DNA reads as TGTGCCAGCAGCGTAGAGTTCTCTGGGGCCAACGTCCTGACTTTC.

The chain has TRBV2 and TRBJ2-5, with D hard to call. Germline CDR1 and CDR2: SNHLY and FYNNEI. The CDR3 has 13 amino acids. Trimming left V 4 bases short and J 2 bases short, with 8 bases between. The CDR3 sequence is CASSVWQQETQYF. The CDR3 DNA follows: TGTGCCAGCAGTGTTTGGCAGCAAGAGACCCAGTACTTC. The full variable domain, its missing parts supplied by reference TRBV2 and TRBJ2-5, is EPEVTQTPSHQVTQMGQEVILRCVPISNHLYFYWYRQILGQKVEFLVSFYNNEISEKSEIFDDQFSVERPDGSNFTLKIRSTKLEDSAMYFCASSVWQQETQYFGPGTRLLVL.

The V and J genes are TRBV2 and TRBJ2-5; tentatively, D is TRBD1 (5 bases). The CDR3 is 13 residues long. Germline V lookup: CDR1 SNHLY, CDR2 FYNNEI. The V end was cut by 7 bases, the J end by 1 base, with 10 bases between. The chain's CDR3 is CASITGAQETQYF. As DNA, the CDR3 is TGTGCCAGCATTACAGGAGCCCAAGAGACCCAGTACTTC. Looking up the rest from reference TRBV2 and TRBJ2-5 gives the full variable domain: EPEVTQTPSHQVTQMGQEVILRCVPISNHLYFYWYRQILGQKVEFLVSFYNNEISEKSEIFDDQFSVERPDGSNFTLKIRSTKLEDSAMYFCASITGAQETQYFGPGTRLLVL.

The chain recombines TRBV2 with TRBJ1-6, with a weak D call TRBD1 (6 bases). Germline V gene data show CDR1 as SNHLY and CDR2 as FYNNEI. Trimming shortened V by 7 bases and J by 9 bases, and 16 bases separated the two germline ends. The CDR3 is 14 residues long. The CDR3 loop is CASTGRGGSSPLHF. CDR3 sequence (DNA): TGTGCCAGCACCGGCAGGGGAGGTAGTTCACCCCTCCACTTT.